This T cell receptor (beta chain) was retrieved from a study of blood T cell repertoires in COVID-19. On the study more broadly: Samples representing acute and convalescent COVID-19 were sourced from the United States, Italy and Spain. The analysed material was cDNA or gDNA that came from T cells, B-cell-depleted T cells, or PBMCs.

Original analysis: The authors estimated nucleated cell counts from reference gene primer amplification. The assay was immunoSEQ multiplex PCR, and TCRdb's table has in-frame clones only and misses some. V and J calls and clone size are those listed in that table; D and trimming were worked out from the DNA. The table records 40,000 to 50,000 clones, 89% of them present only once. V shed 6 bases and J shed 1 base, with 7 bases lying between them. The germline V gene encodes CDR1 MDHEN and CDR2 SYDVKM. The CDR3 is 12 residues long. Material for sequencing was peripheral blood. The V gene is TRBV28, the J gene TRBJ2-7; no clear D gene. The sequence derives from a human donor in a cohort sampled during active COVID-19. The CDR3 loop is CASRERSYEQYF. The DNA of the CDR3 is TGTGCCAGCAGGGAGCGATCCTACGAGCAGTACTTC.